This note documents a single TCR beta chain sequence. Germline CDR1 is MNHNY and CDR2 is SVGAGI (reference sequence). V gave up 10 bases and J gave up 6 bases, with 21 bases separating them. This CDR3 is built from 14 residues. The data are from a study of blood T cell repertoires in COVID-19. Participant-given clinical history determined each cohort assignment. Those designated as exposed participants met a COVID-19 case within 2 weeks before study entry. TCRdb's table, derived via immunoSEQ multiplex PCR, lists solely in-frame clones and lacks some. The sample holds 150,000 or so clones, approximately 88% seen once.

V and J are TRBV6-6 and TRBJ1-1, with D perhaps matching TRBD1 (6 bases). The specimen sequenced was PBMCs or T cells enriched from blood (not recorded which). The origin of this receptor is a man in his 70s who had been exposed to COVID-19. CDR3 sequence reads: CATGETGTIPEAFF. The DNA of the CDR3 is TGTGCCACCGGGGAAACCGGGACAATCCCTGAAGCTTTCTTT.